The 27 T cell receptor beta chains listed next were all sequenced from one sample in a study of tumor-infiltrating lymphocytes in primary liver carcinoma. From about 0.5 ug of total RNA, TCR beta-specific cDNA was reverse-transcribed using a constant-region primer. Libraries for TCR beta were built through three nested multiplex PCR rounds, which together made up a slightly modified ARM-PCR procedure. The two initial PCR rounds, roughly 9 cycles each, used TRBV1-TRBV30 forward and C-beta reverse primers. TCRdb processed the multiplex PCR reads anew with MiXCR; each CDR3 protein has one entry. The table includes about 26,000 distinct CDR3 sequences, around 79% detected once. Investigators took RNA and DNA out together from roughly 21-30 mg of unsorted bulk tissue. The sample comprised liver tumor tissue from sampling region 3. The subset: tumor region T3, left-lateral pole. The receptor set was obtained from a man aged 35-49 years with primary liver carcinoma and hepatitis B virus infection.

This clonotype came up once. At one boundary the junction diverges from the germline segment, which might be a read error. This chain links TRBV29-1 with TRBJ2-1; 8 positions match TRBD2. The CDR3 extends over 13 amino acids. The germline V gene has CDR1 SQVTM and CDR2 ANQGSEA. CDR3 sequence: CSLPGLGDSERFF. DNA of the CDR3: TGCAGCCTACCGGGACTAGGGGACTCTGAGCGGTTCTTC.

This clonotype was seen more than once but under ten times. One end of the junction varies from germline; a read error may be responsible. The chain has TRBV13 and TRBJ1-1; 7 bases map to TRBD1. The CDR3 is made up of 14 amino acids. CDR1 PRHDT and CDR2 FYEKMQ come from the germline V gene (reference sequence). The CDR3 DNA reads TGTGCCAGCAGGGCAGGGGGTGCAAACACTGAAGCTTTCTTC. Translation gives CASRAGGANTEAFF.

The chain couples TRBV6-5 to TRBJ2-1; 10 nucleotides match TRBD2. CDR3 size: 15 residues. Germline V gene lookup returns CDR1 MNHEY and CDR2 SVGAGI. The CDR3 DNA is TGTACCTGCAGTTACACCCGGACTAGCGGCGATGAGCAGTTCTTC. This codes for CTCSYTRTSGDEQFF.

The rearrangement uses TRBV10-3 and TRBJ2-7, with 10 bases identical to TRBD2. The germline gives CDR1 ENHRY, CDR2 SYGVKD. The CDR3 consists of 19 residues. V was pared by 10 bases and J by 0 bases, with 21 bases of the junction left unmatched. CDR3 protein: CANTKRSGLARGFSYEQYF. Here the CDR3 DNA reads TGTGCCAACACTAAACGATCGGGACTAGCGAGAGGGTTCTCCTACGAGCAGTACTTC.

This clonotype showed up just a few times. One base away lies a much larger clone, so this may be a sequencing read error. No conserved phenylalanine or tryptophan is present at the end of the CDR3, so a read error is the likely explanation. The V call is TRBV28, the J call TRBJ2-3; possibly TRBD1 for D (6 bases). V lost 5 bases to trimming and J lost 0 bases, with 18 bases between them. Germline V lookup: CDR1 MDHEN, CDR2 SYDVKM. The CDR3 has 17 amino acids. DNA for the CDR3: TGTGCCAGCAGTCCAGCCGGCCAGGGGAGCAGCACAGATACGCAGTATCTT. Amino acid sequence: CASSPAGQGSSTDTQYL.

This clonotype was observed a single time. V usage is TRBV10-3 and J usage is TRBJ1-5; D uncertain. V shed 8 bases and J shed 5 bases, with 16 bases lying between them. The CDR3 length is 14 residues. The germline V gene encodes CDR1 ENHRY and CDR2 SYGVKD. The CDR3 coding sequence is TGTGCCATCTATGTGTATGAGGGCGATCAGCCCCAGCATTTT. Its protein product is CAIYVYEGDQPQHF.

In regard to this clonotype: A junction end diverges from the germline sequence, so it may reflect a read error. This chain joins TRBV11-2 and TRBJ2-1; D remains unclear. Germline loops: CDR1 SGHAT, CDR2 FQNNGV. The CDR3 contains 17 residues. CDR3 DNA sequence: TGTGCCATCAGCCACCGGAGTTTGAGAAACTCCTACAATGAGCACCTCTTC. Protein: CAISHRSLRNSYNEHLF.

The table lists this clonotype with a count of one. This CDR3 is missing its conserved last phenylalanine or tryptophan, likely due to a read error. In DNA form, the CDR3 reads TGCGCCAACAGCCAAGAGGACAGGAACTATGGTTACACCTCC. Protein product: CANSQEDRNYGYTS. V gene TRBV4-1 combines with J gene TRBJ1-2; the match to TRBD1 covers 7 bases. The CDR3 length is 14 residues. Germline V gene sequence: CDR1 MGHRA, CDR2 YSYEKL.

As regards this clonotype: One end of the junction varies from germline; a read error may be responsible. The chain has TRBV10-3 and TRBJ2-7; TRBD2 aligns across 13 bases. The CDR3 sequence is 19 residues long. Per the germline V gene, CDR1 is ENHRY and CDR2 is SYGVKD. This CDR3 is CTITKRSALAGGFSYEQYF. The CDR3 DNA sequence: TGCACCATCACCAAACGATCGGCACTAGCGGGAGGGTTCTCCTACGAGCAGTACTTC.

The chain uses TRBV21-1 and TRBJ2-3; the table's D gene call, TRBD1, was not cross checked with the DNA. TRBV21-1 is an annotated pseudogene. The length of the CDR3 is 17 residues. The CDR3 spells CASSKVQYRERLDTQYF. Written as DNA, the CDR3 is TGTGCCAGCAGCAAAGTTCAGTACAGGGAGCGGTTGGATACGCAGTATTTT.

The chain recombines TRBV5-1 with TRBJ2-3, with 7 bases lining up with TRBD2. CDR3 length equals 16 residues. V shed 5 bases and J 8 bases; nucleotides not matched to a gene: 17. Germline-derived CDR1 and CDR2 are SGHRS and YFSETQ. In DNA form, the CDR3 reads TGCGCCAGCAGACCTAGCGCGGGAGCGATCGGCGTTACGCAGTATTTT. Protein: CASRPSAGAIGVTQYF.

Remarks on this clonotype: The junction differs from germline at one of its ends, possibly a read error. The chain carries TRBV4-1 and TRBJ2-3; weak D call: TRBD1 (6 bases). Germline V gene data show CDR1 as MGHRA and CDR2 as YSYEKL. CDR3 length equals 14 residues. CDR3 in amino acids: CAGSQVQGPDRQYF. In DNA form, the CDR3 reads TGCGCCGGTAGCCAAGTACAGGGACCAGATAGGCAGTATTTT.

Details on this clonotype: A clone one base away is much larger, so this may be a read error. The J gene is TRBJ2-4, the V gene TRBV19; D is undetermined. The CDR3 covers 12 residues. Per germline, CDR1 LNHDA and CDR2 SQIVND (reference sequence). This CDR3 is CASGLAKDIQYF. The CDR3 DNA reads as TGTGCCAGCGGATTAGCCAAAGACATTCAGTACTTC.

The chain is built from TRBV4-2 and TRBJ2-7; 10 nucleotides align to TRBD2. CDR1 and CDR2 (germline): LGHNA, YNFKEQ. Germline trimming cut 7 bases from V and 5 bases from J; bases unmatched to any gene: 20. CDR3 size: 18 residues. CDR3 in amino acids: CASTGKPGPAGGPDEQYF. The CDR3 DNA sequence: TGTGCCAGCACTGGAAAACCGGGACCAGCGGGAGGGCCAGACGAGCAGTACTTC.

The chain combines TRBV11-1 with TRBJ2-5, with D unclear. This CDR3 has 14 amino acids. Germline CDR1 is SGHAT and CDR2 is FQDESV (reference sequence). V lost 6 bases and J lost 5, with 16 bases in between. The DNA for the CDR3 is TGTGCCAGCAGTGGACGGGCGGATGTGGAGACCCAGTACTTC. This encodes CASSGRADVETQYF.

With regard to this clonotype: The junction departs from the called germline gene at one end, perhaps through a read error. The chain carries TRBV10-3 and TRBJ1-1; 11 bases agree with TRBD1. The CDR3 runs to 14 residues. The V gene's germline CDR1 is ENHRY and CDR2 SYGVKD. Here the CDR3 reads CAISAGQGASEAFF. CDR3 bases: TGTGCCATCAGTGCAGGACAGGGGGCCTCTGAAGCTTTCTTC.

With regard to this clonotype: At one end, the junction sequence differs from germline, possibly due to a read error. This sequence joins TRBV6-5 and TRBJ2-2, with D hard to call. This CDR3 contains 15 residues. CDR1 MNHEY and CDR2 SVGAGI come from the germline V gene. The CDR3 loop reads CASCYAVDGTGELFF. The CDR3 coding sequence is TGTGCCAGCTGTTACGCAGTGGACGGCACTGGGGAGCTGTTTTTT.

This clonotype was observed a few times. At one end, the junction sequence differs from germline, possibly due to a read error. V is TRBV25-1 and J is TRBJ1-1, with D perhaps matching TRBD1 (6 bases). The CDR3 totals 13 residues. CDR1 and CDR2 from the germline V gene are MGHDK and SYGVNS. The CDR3 bases are TGTGCCAGCGGAGGACAGATGAACACTGGAGCTTTCTTT. It translates to CASGGQMNTGAFF.

Turning to this clonotype: Sequence at one end of the junction differs from germline and may be a read error. V is TRBV29-1 and J is TRBJ2-2, with D perhaps TRBD1 (6 bases). The CDR3 is made up of 14 amino acids. Germline lookup yields CDR1 SQVTM and CDR2 ANQGSEA. The CDR3 loop reads CSVVRTANTGELFF. The CDR3 DNA reads as TGCAGTGTTGTGCGGACAGCGAACACCGGGGAGCTGTTTTTT.

A note on this clonotype: A read error may account for a junction end that differs from germline. The rearrangement links TRBV6-5 to TRBJ2-7; TRBD2 agrees at 7 bases. Germline lookup yields CDR1 MNHEY and CDR2 SVGAGI. The CDR3 contains 14 residues. The CDR3 sequence: CASSNAGELGEQYF. DNA of the CDR3: TGTGCCAGCAGTAATGCGGGAGAGCTAGGCGAGCAATACTTC.

The chain combines TRBV11-2 with TRBJ2-7; weak D call: TRBD2 (6 bases). CDR3 length: 15 residues. Germline assignment: CDR1 SGHAT and CDR2 FQNNGV. V shed 5 bases and J shed 9 bases, with 23 bases lying between them. The CDR3 region is CASSTPGLTLWVQYF. CDR3 sequence (DNA): TGTGCCAGCAGCACCCCTGGACTAACGTTGTGGGTGCAGTACTTC.

Turning to this clonotype: At one end, the junction sequence differs from germline, possibly due to a read error. As DNA, the CDR3 is TGTGCCAGCAGCACGCCCCCGGAGGTCAGGAAGGACTTCCATGAGACCCAATACTTC. It translates to CASSTPPEVRKDFHETQYF. The gene calls are TRBV11-2 and TRBJ2-5, with a weak D call TRBD2 (5 bases). The germline gives CDR1 SGHAT, CDR2 FQNNGV. The CDR3 totals 19 residues.

Concerning this clonotype itself: An end of the junction differs from the germline gene, which may be a read error. This chain uses TRBV5-8 with TRBJ2-3; D perhaps matches TRBD2 (6 bases). CDR3 length: 11 residues. CDR1 and CDR2 from the germline V gene are SGHTS and YDEGEE. The CDR3 is CASSFRETQYF. The CDR3 DNA follows: TGTGCCAGTAGCTTCCGGGAGACGCAGTATTTT.

This clonotype was seen only a few times. Since a much larger clone is just one base distant, this may be a read error. The CDR3 DNA follows: TGTGACAGCTCTAGAGCGGGAGGGAGCAATGAGCAGTTCTTC. Residues: CDSSRAGGSNEQFF. The chain has TRBV28 and TRBJ2-1, with 10 bases aligning to TRBD2. The CDR3 length is 14 residues. Per the germline V gene, CDR1 is MDHEN and CDR2 is SYDVKM.

This clonotype was observed a single time. Germline is not matched at one junction end, which may reflect a read error. V gene TRBV4-1 combines with J gene TRBJ2-7, with D hard to call. The CDR3 runs to 13 residues. The germline gives CDR1 MGHRA, CDR2 YSYEKL. CDR3 sequence (DNA): TGCACCAGCAGCCCGAGCCGTTGGTTCGAGCAGTACTTC. It codes for CTSSPSRWFEQYF.

As regards this clonotype: The junction and the germline gene differ at one end; a read error may be behind it. The J gene is TRBJ2-5, the V gene TRBV11-2; D may correspond to TRBD1 or TRBD2 (5 bases each). From germline, CDR1 is SGHAT and CDR2 FQNNGV. The CDR3 runs 16 residues. The CDR3 region has the DNA TGTGCCAGCGGCCAAACTCCTGGCGAGGGGAAAAAGACTCAGTACTTC. Residues: CASGQTPGEGKKTQYF.

A note on this clonotype: The germline gene is not matched at one end of the junction; a read error may be the cause. The rearrangement links TRBV30 to TRBJ1-1; 7 nucleotides align to TRBD1. This CDR3 is built from 14 residues. Germline CDR1 reads GTSNPN; CDR2 reads SVGIG (reference sequence). The CDR3 sequence: CALSVQGITTEAFF. The CDR3 DNA reads TGTGCCTTGAGTGTACAGGGGATAACCACTGAAGCCTTCTTT.